A selection of T cell receptor beta chains follows, all from one sample in a study of liver allograft versus peripheral blood T cells. TCRdb re-called the reads through MiXCR, storing one row per CDR3 protein. The sample lists about 8,400 distinct CDR3 sequences, over 15% occurring once. These receptors all come from a human patient who had a liver transplant. The T cells may come from the graft donor. CDR3s include the opening cysteine and the closing phenylalanine or tryptophan. Each record gives: J gene, D gene, V gene, clone size, CDR3 protein, CDR3 DNA. D genes are given only for firm matches. Clone size is shown for a subset of rows, as once, few, many or a class of expanded clone.

J gene: TRBJ1-4
D gene: TRBD1
V gene: TRBV28
clone size: medium-sized
CDR3 protein: CASSTPRQGNEKLFF
CDR3 DNA: TGTGCCAGCAGTACGCCTCGACAGGGTAATGAAAAACTGTTTTTT

J gene: TRBJ2-7
D gene: NA
V gene: TRBV20-1
clone size: NA
CDR3 protein: CSARDVRYEQYF
CDR3 DNA: TGCAGTGCTAGAGATGTTAGGTACGAGCAGTACTTC

J gene: TRBJ2-5
D gene: NA
V gene: TRBV20-1
clone size: few
CDR3 protein: CSARGRPLETQYF
CDR3 DNA: TGCAGTGCTAGAGGTAGACCCCTGGAGACCCAGTACTTC

J gene: TRBJ1-1
D gene: NA
V gene: TRBV10-3
clone size: medium-sized
CDR3 protein: CAIGSQMNTEAFF
CDR3 DNA: TGTGCCATCGGCAGCCAGATGAACACTGAAGCTTTCTTT

J gene: TRBJ2-1
D gene: NA
V gene: TRBV6-5
clone size: medium-sized
CDR3 protein: CASSYRLSKPEQFF
CDR3 DNA: TGTGCCAGCAGTTACCGCTTATCGAAACCCGAGCAGTTCTTC

J gene: TRBJ1-2
D gene: NA
V gene: TRBV18
clone size: medium-sized
CDR3 protein: CASSLRQEDNYGYTF
CDR3 DNA: TGTGCCAGCTCACTGCGACAGGAAGATAACTATGGCTACACCTTC

J gene: TRBJ1-5
D gene: NA
V gene: TRBV12-3/TRBV12-4
clone size: few
CDR3 protein: CASSLGGDTQPQHF
CDR3 DNA: TGTGCCAGCAGTTTGGGGGGGGATACTCAGCCCCAGCATTTT

J gene: TRBJ2-3
D gene: TRBD2
V gene: TRBV28
clone size: few
CDR3 protein: CASGLGRAYVDTQYF
CDR3 DNA: TGTGCCAGCGGCCTTGGGAGGGCCTATGTAGATACGCAGTATTTT

J gene: TRBJ2-3
D gene: TRBD1
V gene: TRBV19
clone size: many
CDR3 protein: CASSINTGGTDTQYF
CDR3 DNA: TGTGCCAGTAGTATAAATACAGGGGGCACAGATACGCAGTATTTT

J gene: TRBJ1-2
D gene: NA
V gene: TRBV20-1
clone size: NA
CDR3 protein: CSARLDYGYTF
CDR3 DNA: TGCAGTGCTAGACTGGACTATGGCTACACCTTC

J gene: TRBJ1-1
D gene: NA
V gene: TRBV20-1
clone size: NA
CDR3 protein: CSATLTRASHATGTEAFF
CDR3 DNA: TGCAGTGCCACCCTTACACGGGCCAGCCACGCGACGGGCACTGAAGCTTTCTTT

J gene: TRBJ2-1
D gene: NA
V gene: TRBV7-9
clone size: few
CDR3 protein: CASSWSGHEQFF
CDR3 DNA: TGTGCCAGCAGCTGGAGCGGCCATGAGCAGTTCTTC

J gene: TRBJ1-6
D gene: NA
V gene: TRBV7-9
clone size: medium-sized
CDR3 protein: CASSFPGQGSLHF
CDR3 DNA: TGTGCCAGCAGCTTCCCGGGACAAGGCTCCCTCCACTTT

J gene: TRBJ2-1
D gene: NA
V gene: TRBV19
clone size: NA
CDR3 protein: CASSIGSGGLAYNEQFF
CDR3 DNA: TGTGCCAGTAGTATTGGATCAGGGGGACTAGCCTACAATGAGCAGTTCTTC

J gene: TRBJ1-2
D gene: NA
V gene: TRBV28
clone size: medium-sized
CDR3 protein: CASSFQDYGYTF
CDR3 DNA: TGTGCCAGCAGTTTTCAGGACTATGGCTACACCTTC

J gene: TRBJ1-1
D gene: TRBD1
V gene: TRBV6-1
clone size: medium-sized
CDR3 protein: CASSEGLTGAIRREVTEAFF
CDR3 DNA: TGTGCCAGCAGTGAAGGCCTGACAGGGGCGATTAGAAGGGAGGTCACTGAAGCTTTCTTT

J gene: TRBJ2-7
D gene: TRBD2
V gene: TRBV6-5
clone size: many
CDR3 protein: CASSYSKPSGGWEQYF
CDR3 DNA: TGTGCCAGCAGTTACTCGAAACCCAGCGGGGGGTGGGAGCAGTACTTC

J gene: TRBJ2-7
D gene: TRBD1
V gene: TRBV6-1
clone size: many
CDR3 protein: CASSERTGGSYEQYF
CDR3 DNA: TGTGCCAGCAGTGAAAGGACAGGGGGCTCCTACGAGCAGTACTTC

J gene: TRBJ2-5
D gene: TRBD2
V gene: TRBV7-9
clone size: few
CDR3 protein: CASSKDLAGGPQETQYF
CDR3 DNA: TGTGCCAGCAGCAAAGATCTAGCGGGGGGACCCCAAGAGACCCAGTACTTC

J gene: TRBJ1-2
D gene: NA
V gene: TRBV20-1
clone size: few
CDR3 protein: CSVGVGYGYTF
CDR3 DNA: TGCAGTGTAGGCGTCGGCTATGGCTACACCTTC

J gene: TRBJ1-2
D gene: TRBD1
V gene: TRBV9
clone size: NA
CDR3 protein: CASSLRTGDSNYGYTF
CDR3 DNA: TGTGCCAGCAGCCTACGGACAGGGGATTCCAACTATGGCTACACCTTC

J gene: TRBJ2-2
D gene: TRBD2
V gene: TRBV6-5
clone size: medium-sized
CDR3 protein: CASSRTSGGSNTGELFF
CDR3 DNA: TGTGCCAGCAGTCGGACTAGCGGGGGGTCGAACACCGGGGAGCTGTTTTTT

J gene: TRBJ2-7
D gene: TRBD1
V gene: TRBV11-3
clone size: NA
CDR3 protein: CASSKGQAYEQYF
CDR3 DNA: TGTGCCAGCAGCAAAGGACAGGCGTACGAGCAGTACTTC

J gene: TRBJ2-1
D gene: NA
V gene: TRBV12-3/TRBV12-4
clone size: medium-sized
CDR3 protein: CASSLKGWDEQFF
CDR3 DNA: TGTGCCAGCAGTTTAAAAGGGTGGGATGAGCAGTTCTTC

J gene: TRBJ1-5
D gene: NA
V gene: TRBV28
clone size: few
CDR3 protein: CASSLSLRGQPQHF
CDR3 DNA: TGTGCCAGCAGTTTAAGTCTTCGAGGTCAGCCCCAGCATTTT

J gene: TRBJ1-5
D gene: NA
V gene: TRBV10-1
clone size: NA
CDR3 protein: CASSGSGYQPQHF
CDR3 DNA: TGCGCCAGCAGTGGGTCGGGTTATCAGCCCCAGCATTTT

J gene: TRBJ2-5
D gene: TRBD2
V gene: TRBV9
clone size: NA
CDR3 protein: CASSVGTSGGQETQYF
CDR3 DNA: TGTGCCAGCAGCGTAGGAACTAGCGGGGGGCAAGAGACCCAGTACTTC

J gene: TRBJ1-1
D gene: NA
V gene: TRBV18
clone size: NA
CDR3 protein: CASSPSSPNTEAFF
CDR3 DNA: TGTGCCAGCTCACCAAGTAGCCCCAACACTGAAGCTTTCTTT

J gene: TRBJ2-2
D gene: TRBD1
V gene: TRBV6-5
clone size: medium-sized
CDR3 protein: CASSRQGGITGELFF
CDR3 DNA: TGTGCCAGCAGCCGACAGGGGGGGATCACCGGGGAGCTGTTTTTT

J gene: TRBJ2-5
D gene: NA
V gene: TRBV18
clone size: medium-sized
CDR3 protein: CASSRGPRETQYF
CDR3 DNA: TGTGCCAGCTCACGTGGCCCGAGGGAGACCCAGTACTTC

J gene: TRBJ2-2
D gene: NA
V gene: TRBV20-1
clone size: many
CDR3 protein: CSARGRGLTGELFF
CDR3 DNA: TGCAGTGCTAGAGGGCGGGGGCTCACCGGGGAGCTGTTTTTT

J gene: TRBJ2-3
D gene: TRBD1
V gene: TRBV15
clone size: medium-sized
CDR3 protein: CATSGGQGAIDTQYF
CDR3 DNA: TGTGCCACCAGCGGAGGACAGGGAGCAATAGATACGCAGTATTTT

J gene: TRBJ1-1
D gene: NA
V gene: TRBV20-1
clone size: NA
CDR3 protein: CSAPRTDPNTEAFF
CDR3 DNA: TGCAGTGCTCCTCGGACAGATCCGAACACTGAAGCTTTCTTT

J gene: TRBJ1-1
D gene: NA
V gene: TRBV6-2/TRBV6-3
clone size: NA
CDR3 protein: CASSYLLGQSNTEAFF
CDR3 DNA: TGTGCCAGCAGTTACCTGTTGGGTCAATCGAACACTGAAGCTTTCTTT

J gene: TRBJ2-3
D gene: NA
V gene: TRBV9
clone size: NA
CDR3 protein: CASSVAIVTDTQYF
CDR3 DNA: TGTGCCAGCAGCGTAGCCATAGTCACAGATACGCAGTATTTT

J gene: TRBJ2-7
D gene: TRBD1
V gene: TRBV7-2
clone size: many
CDR3 protein: CASSLMQGAYEQYF
CDR3 DNA: TGTGCCAGCAGCTTAATGCAGGGGGCCTACGAGCAGTACTTC

J gene: TRBJ1-1
D gene: NA
V gene: TRBV20-1
clone size: few
CDR3 protein: CSATSDGNTEAFF
CDR3 DNA: TGCAGTGCTACGTCTGACGGTAACACTGAAGCTTTCTTT

J gene: TRBJ1-2
D gene: NA
V gene: TRBV28
clone size: few
CDR3 protein: CASSLRGDYGYTF
CDR3 DNA: TGTGCCAGCAGTTTACGGGGTGACTATGGCTACACCTTC

J gene: TRBJ2-3
D gene: NA
V gene: TRBV19
clone size: NA
CDR3 protein: CASSFSPEVDTQYF
CDR3 DNA: TGTGCCAGTAGTTTTTCGCCGGAGGTGGATACGCAGTATTTT

J gene: TRBJ2-1
D gene: TRBD2
V gene: TRBV30
clone size: many
CDR3 protein: CAWSSPGLAGGPYNEQFF
CDR3 DNA: TGTGCCTGGAGTTCACCGGGACTAGCGGGGGGGCCATACAATGAGCAGTTCTTC

J gene: TRBJ1-4
D gene: TRBD1
V gene: TRBV20-1
clone size: many
CDR3 protein: CSARDSQTQGANEKLFF
CDR3 DNA: TGCAGTGCTAGAGATAGCCAGACACAGGGGGCTAATGAAAAACTGTTTTTT

J gene: TRBJ1-5
D gene: NA
V gene: TRBV3-1
clone size: few
CDR3 protein: CASSQGLQPQHF
CDR3 DNA: TGTGCCAGCAGCCAAGGGCTTCAGCCCCAGCATTTT